This T cell receptor (beta chain) was retrieved from a study of cytomegalovirus exposure and HLA in healthy donors. V gave up 1 base and J gave up 7 bases, with 13 bases separating them. This CDR3 comprises 14 residues. From germline, CDR1 is SEHNR and CDR2 FQNEAQ (reference sequence). PCR amplification relied on 60 Vbeta primers (plus 13 Jbeta primers). Here immunoSEQ multiplex PCR was the method, and the copy in TCRdb shows in-frame clones only, minus some. The data contain roughly 120,000 clones, 75% to 85% of them singletons. Study results and caveats: It was reported that the classifier diagnosed cytomegalovirus status with high specificity and sensitivity in both the original and validation cohorts. Presence/absence analyses assumed roughly uniform sequencing depth across donors, which may not hold. The study flagged about 150 TCR beta chains as cytomegalovirus-associated. By HLA locus, TCR association rates varied in a later analysis, with DRB1 showing the most and HLA-C the fewest.

In its sample, this clone was seen once. Its antigen is as yet unknown. Specimen: PBMCs. This clonotype was sampled from a man between 35 and 55 years old in good health and CMV-seronegative. The chain carries TRBV7-9 and TRBJ1-2; maybe TRBD1 (5 bases). The CDR3 protein is CASSLVGRVSGYTF. As DNA, the CDR3 is TGTGCCAGCAGCTTAGTCGGCAGGGTATCTGGCTACACCTTC.